This T cell receptor (beta chain) was identified in a study of patients and donors after allogeneic stem cell transplantation. Using its own MiXCR run on the RT-PCR reads, TCRdb lists one record per CDR3 protein. Of some 200,000 distinct CDR3 sequences listed, 41% are singletons. The CDR3 has 17 residues. The V segment lost 0 bases and the J segment 5 bases; nucleotides outside the gene matches: 10. The germline gives CDR1 MNHEY, CDR2 SMNVEV (reference sequence). The sequence was collected from a human donor who was either an allogeneic HSCT recipient or a stem cell or donor lymphocyte infusion donor (not recorded which). It is not recorded whose cells these are; they may come from a transplant donor. The chain couples TRBV27 to TRBJ1-2; 9 nucleotides match TRBD1. The sample taken for sequencing was blood, either unsorted or a sorted T cell fraction (not recorded which). In nucleotides, the CDR3 is TGTGCCAGCAGTTTATCGACCCGACAGGGGGAGTGGTATGGCTACACCTTC. Residues: CASSLSTRQGEWYGYTF.